This T cell receptor beta chain was sequenced in a study of T cell changes during pregnancy in multiple sclerosis. The protocol was immunoSEQ multiplex PCR, while the TCRdb copy is restricted to in-frame clones and leaves out a portion. The profile shows tens of thousands of clones, 94% of them singletons. With 4 bases removed from V and 7 bases from J, the gap between germline ends came to 14 bases. This CDR3 is 13 amino acids long. The germline gives CDR1 SEHNR, CDR2 FQNEAQ (reference sequence). V is TRBV7-9 and J is TRBJ2-7; D is perhaps TRBD2 (6 bases). This sequence was found in a female donor with multiple sclerosis, enrolled in a pregnancy study. Sequenced material: CD4+ T cells from peripheral blood mononuclear cells, taken in the second trimester of pregnancy. The CDR3, as DNA: TGTGCCAGCAGCTCCCAAAGGGCGGGGGAGCAGTACTTC. Translation gives CASSSQRAGEQYF.